This is a list of T cell receptor beta chains from one sample in a study of regulatory T cells in long-lasting Graves disease. Each CDR3 protein gets one entry after TCRdb re-called the multiplex PCR reads with MiXCR. The repertoire holds more than 650,000 distinct CDR3 sequences, with around 30% as singletons. The specimen was peripheral blood mononuclear cells (PBMCs), collected when the disease was refractory, from a patient treated with antithyroid drugs. The receptors here all came from a female donor with Graves disease. Both conserved end residues are part of each CDR3. The D gene is left open where the match is weak. Part of the rows lack a size; the others show once, few, many or a class for expanded clones.

CDR3 length	V gene	clone size	J gene	D gene	CDR3 protein
13	TRBV12-3/TRBV12-4	-	TRBJ2-5	-	CASSPDLRKTQYF
13	TRBV7-9	-	TRBJ2-5	TRBD2	CASSGRGQETQYF
12	TRBV30	-	TRBJ2-7	TRBD1	CAWESQGGEQYF
16	TRBV3-1	-	TRBJ1-5	-	CASSQSAPGVNQPQHF
15	TRBV7-9	-	TRBJ1-6	TRBD1	CASSTPGTDNSPLHF
10	TRBV2	many	TRBJ1-1	-	CASSVSEAFF
13	TRBV6-2/TRBV6-3	-	TRBJ1-2	TRBD1	CASLQQGAYGYTF
15	TRBV5-1	-	TRBJ1-2	-	CASSRDGSTNYGYTF
16	TRBV28	-	TRBJ1-3	-	CASSFGQTSSGNTIYF
12	TRBV28	many	TRBJ1-5	-	CASGGGNQPQHF
14	TRBV5-1	-	TRBJ1-1	-	CASRTTGMLTEAFF
12	TRBV30	-	TRBJ2-7	-	CAWSGRDYEQYF
11	TRBV29-1	few	TRBJ2-5	-	CSVEFWETQYF
16	TRBV11-2	few	TRBJ2-2	-	CASSNSGSFNTGELFF
13	TRBV30	few	TRBJ1-2	-	CAWSVQGLYGYTF
14	TRBV7-6	few	TRBJ1-4	-	CASSPSLGEEKLFF
15	TRBV5-4	few	TRBJ2-7	-	CASSLDRVMPYEQYF
16	TRBV12-3/TRBV12-4	-	TRBJ1-5	-	CASSPSGRGSNQPQHF
14	TRBV20-1	-	TRBJ1-4	TRBD1	CSALSGTGTQKLFF
13	TRBV12-5	few	TRBJ2-7	-	CASGLGPACEQYF
15	TRBV25-1	few	TRBJ2-7	TRBD2	CASSDSLAVHYEQYF
16	TRBV7-9	few	TRBJ2-7	TRBD2	CASTRTSGRGTYEQYF
16	TRBV6-2/TRBV6-3	-	TRBJ2-2	-	CASSYGRWGSTGELFF
15	TRBV12-3/TRBV12-4	few	TRBJ1-3	-	CASSLVTGPGNTIYF
13	TRBV12-5	few	TRBJ2-7	-	CASGLGRGYEQYF
15	TRBV10-3	-	TRBJ2-7	TRBD1	CAISEGDRGTYEQYF
15	TRBV5-1	-	TRBJ2-2	-	CASSLVQGDTGELFF
18	TRBV5-1	-	TRBJ2-2	-	CASSWLSSRSANTGELFF
18	TRBV4-1	-	TRBJ1-3	-	CASSQGRARGPSGNTIYF
14	TRBV18	-	TRBJ1-1	-	CASSPRGVSTEAFF
14	TRBV11-2	-	TRBJ2-7	-	CASRWSSANYEQYF
15	TRBV5-1	few	TRBJ1-6	-	CASSAGTVYNSPLHF
13	TRBV6-2/TRBV6-3	-	TRBJ1-4	-	CASSEDSGEKLFF
16	TRBV7-3	-	TRBJ1-2	-	CASSLTVGRENYGYTF
15	TRBV2	many	TRBJ1-1	-	CASSDRDLGNTEAFF
15	TRBV25-1	few	TRBJ2-7	TRBD2	CASSDLAGGVHEQYF
16	TRBV6-5	few	TRBJ1-1	TRBD1	CASSYRDRARNTEAFF
18	TRBV6-4	-	TRBJ2-7	TRBD1	CASSYWDRGPLSSYEQYF